The source of this TCR beta chain is a study of blood T cell repertoires in COVID-19. Study-level background: T cells, B-cell-depleted T cells, or PBMCs provided the cDNA or gDNA that served as material.

Looked up from germline, CDR1 is SGHDN and CDR2 is FVKESK. The CDR3 has 18 amino acids. V dropped 0 bases and J dropped 7 bases, with 22 bases sitting between them. The authors' processing: Estimates of nucleated cell counts were drawn from the amplification of reference gene primers. The table came from immunoSEQ multiplex PCR; TCRdb's copy has only in-frame clones and leaves some out. V and J calls plus clone size are reproduced from that table; the DNA served to infer D and trimming. The sample has under 200,000 clones; about 85% are singletons. This TCR derives from a woman aged 80 or over with acute or convalescent COVID-19. The sample consisted of peripheral blood. The V and J genes are TRBV14 and TRBJ2-1, with D unresolved. CDR3 protein: CASSQERAQAPYGNEQFF. Here the CDR3 DNA reads TGTGCCAGCAGCCAAGAAAGAGCTCAAGCGCCCTATGGTAATGAGCAGTTCTTC.